The 5 T cell receptor beta chains below were found in one sample sequenced in a study of cytomegalovirus exposure and HLA in healthy donors. Primers included in the PCR were 60 Vbeta and 13 Jbeta primers. Sequencing was performed with immunoSEQ multiplex PCR; in TCRdb, only in-frame clones are kept and a portion is missing. This table holds about 92,000 clones, 80% found once. Sequencing was performed on PBMCs. These receptors came from a man aged 18 to 30 in good health and CMV-seronegative.

This chain uses TRBV30 with TRBJ1-6; perhaps TRBD1 as D (5 bases). The V gene lost 0 bases and the J gene lost 7 bases, with 25 bases spanning the gap. Germline V CDR1 and CDR2: GTSNPN, SVGIG (reference sequence). The CDR3 runs 19 residues. This CDR3 is CAWSVVKGNLHLANSPLHF. CDR3 bases: TGTGCCTGGAGTGTAGTTAAGGGGAATCTCCACCTTGCGAATTCACCCCTCCACTTT.

This clone occurred once. V usage is TRBV11-2 and J usage is TRBJ1-1; 8 positions agree with TRBD1. Unmatched junction bases numbered 7, after V lost 0 bases and J lost 7 bases. The CDR3 covers 15 residues. Germline-derived CDR1 and CDR2 are SGHAT and FQNNGV. The CDR3, as DNA: TGTGCCAGCAGCTTAGAATGGACAGGGACCTTTGAAGCTTTCTTT. Translated: CASSLEWTGTFEAFF.

The count of this clone is one. The chain uses TRBV7-2 and TRBJ2-5; TRBD1 aligns across 8 bases. Matching the DNA end better, TRBJ2-7 makes the J call doubtful. CDR1 is SGHTA, CDR2 FQGNSA, per germline. The CDR3 consists of 15 residues. CDR3 loop: CASSQGAGPSYEQYF. CDR3 bases: TGTGCCAGCAGCCAGGGGGCGGGCCCCTCCTACGAGCAGTACTTC.

The chain has TRBV4-1 and TRBJ1-5, with D possibly matching TRBD1 (5 bases). The CDR3 runs to 13 residues. V was pared by 5 bases and J by 6 bases, with 11 bases between. Per the germline V gene, CDR1 is MGHRA and CDR2 is YSYEKL. CDR3 sequence: CASSFWGGQPQHF. In DNA, the CDR3 is TGCGCCAGCAGCTTCTGGGGCGGTCAGCCCCAGCATTTT.

This sequence joins TRBV9 and TRBJ2-7; weak D call: TRBD2 (7 bases). CDR1 and CDR2 from the germline V gene are SGDLS and YYNGEE. Trimming left V 0 bases short and J 6 bases short, with 22 bases between. The CDR3 contains 17 residues. In nucleotides, the CDR3 is TGTGCCAGCAGCGTAGGAGGCGGTGGGGGGGCCGTCTGCGAGCAGTACTTC. Amino acid sequence: CASSVGGGGGAVCEQYF.